The rows below give T cell receptor beta chains drawn from one sample of a study of blood T cell repertoires in COVID-19. The table came from immunoSEQ multiplex PCR; TCRdb's copy has only in-frame clones and leaves some out. This table holds roughly 160,000 clones, about 86% found once. The specimen was peripheral blood. The receptors shown here come from a man in his fifties with active or convalescent COVID-19. Each CDR3 is given with its conserved first and last residue. D genes are given only for firm matches. Clone size is given for some rows only: seen once, a few or many times, or a class if the clone is expanded.

d_gene: TRBD2; abundance: once; j_gene: TRBJ2-1; v_gene: TRBV4-2; CDR3nt: TGTGCCAGCAGCCAAGCCGGAGCAGGGACTAGCGGGGGTCTCTACAATGAGCAGTTCTTC; CDR3aa: CASSQAGAGTSGGLYNEQFF
d_gene: TRBD1; abundance: once; j_gene: TRBJ1-5; v_gene: TRBV7-9; CDR3nt: TGTGCCAGCAGCTTATCTAGGGGGCTGGAGCCCCAGCATTTT; CDR3aa: CASSLSRGLEPQHF
d_gene: NA; abundance: NA; j_gene: TRBJ1-3; v_gene: TRBV4-1; CDR3nt: TGCGCCAGCAGTCTGGGCGGAGGGCCAAACACCATATATTTT; CDR3aa: CASSLGGGPNTIYF
d_gene: TRBD2; abundance: NA; j_gene: TRBJ2-3; v_gene: TRBV7-6; CDR3nt: TGTGCCAGCAGCCCTCTAGCGGGGGGGAGCACAGATACGCAGTATTTT; CDR3aa: CASSPLAGGSTDTQYF
d_gene: NA; abundance: NA; j_gene: TRBJ1-6; v_gene: TRBV6-5; CDR3nt: TGTGCCAGCAGGACAGGCGCTTGGAATTCACCCCTCCACTTT; CDR3aa: CASRTGAWNSPLHF
d_gene: TRBD2; abundance: NA; j_gene: TRBJ2-4; v_gene: TRBV4-2; CDR3nt: TGTGCCAGCAGCCCCCGGACTAGCGGGGGGGCCGCCAAAAACATTCAGTACTTC; CDR3aa: CASSPRTSGGAAKNIQYF
d_gene: TRBD2; abundance: NA; j_gene: TRBJ2-1; v_gene: TRBV18; CDR3nt: TGTGCCAGCTCACCAGGTCTAGCGGGAGTTAACAATGAGCAGTTCTTC; CDR3aa: CASSPGLAGVNNEQFF
d_gene: TRBD2; abundance: NA; j_gene: TRBJ2-1; v_gene: TRBV11-2; CDR3nt: TGTGCCAGCAGCTTATATCCTAGCGGACCCTACAATGAGCAGTTCTTC; CDR3aa: CASSLYPSGPYNEQFF
d_gene: TRBD2; abundance: NA; j_gene: TRBJ2-3; v_gene: TRBV6-5; CDR3nt: TGTGCCAGCAGTACGGGACTAGCGGCAGATACGCAGTATTTT; CDR3aa: CASSTGLAADTQYF
d_gene: NA; abundance: NA; j_gene: TRBJ1-4; v_gene: TRBV7-7; CDR3nt: TGTGCTAGCAGCCGGGGGACTAATGAAAAACTGTTTTTT; CDR3aa: CASSRGTNEKLFF
d_gene: TRBD2; abundance: NA; j_gene: TRBJ2-7; v_gene: TRBV6-5; CDR3nt: TGTGCCAGCAGTTACTCGAAGGGTAGCGGGAGCTACGAGCAGTACTTC; CDR3aa: CASSYSKGSGSYEQYF
d_gene: NA; abundance: NA; j_gene: TRBJ2-7; v_gene: TRBV27; CDR3nt: TGTGCCAGCAGTTTAGGTACAGGGCCCAACGAGCAGTACTTC; CDR3aa: CASSLGTGPNEQYF
d_gene: TRBD1; abundance: NA; j_gene: TRBJ1-1; v_gene: TRBV6-5; CDR3nt: TGTGCCAGCAGCACAGGGGAAGGCACTGAAGCTTTCTTT; CDR3aa: CASSTGEGTEAFF
d_gene: NA; abundance: NA; j_gene: TRBJ2-2; v_gene: TRBV5-4; CDR3nt: TGTGCCAGCAGCTTGGGACAGGTGGGCGGGGAGCTGTTTTTT; CDR3aa: CASSLGQVGGELFF
d_gene: NA; abundance: NA; j_gene: TRBJ2-1; v_gene: TRBV6-1; CDR3nt: TGTGCCAGCAGTGAGCAGGGGCTTTCTTACAATGAGCAGTTCTTC; CDR3aa: CASSEQGLSYNEQFF
d_gene: TRBD1; abundance: NA; j_gene: TRBJ1-1; v_gene: TRBV29-1; CDR3nt: TGCAGCGCCGGGGGCAGGGGGAGCACTGAAGCTTTCTTT; CDR3aa: CSAGGRGSTEAFF
d_gene: NA; abundance: NA; j_gene: TRBJ2-2; v_gene: TRBV9; CDR3nt: TGTGCCAGCAGCCGACTACTAATGGGGAGTTCCGGGGAGCTGTTTTTT; CDR3aa: CASSRLLMGSSGELFF
d_gene: TRBD1; abundance: NA; j_gene: TRBJ1-5; v_gene: TRBV27; CDR3nt: TGTGCCAGCAGTTTTGGGACAGGAGCTGCCATCTCGGCCCAGCATTTT; CDR3aa: CASSFGTGAAISAQHF
d_gene: NA; abundance: NA; j_gene: TRBJ2-3; v_gene: TRBV19; CDR3nt: TGTGCCAGTAGTATTTTCCAGAGCACAGATACGCAGTATTTT; CDR3aa: CASSIFQSTDTQYF
d_gene: NA; abundance: NA; j_gene: TRBJ1-3; v_gene: TRBV4-1; CDR3nt: TGCGCCAGCCGTGTCCCCTCTGGAAACACCATATATTTT; CDR3aa: CASRVPSGNTIYF
d_gene: NA; abundance: NA; j_gene: TRBJ1-2; v_gene: TRBV4-3; CDR3nt: TGCGCCAGCAGCCAAGGCAGGGACAATCGGAACTATGGCTACACCTTC; CDR3aa: CASSQGRDNRNYGYTF
d_gene: TRBD1; abundance: NA; j_gene: TRBJ2-7; v_gene: TRBV6-5; CDR3nt: TGTGCCAGCAGTCCCACCGGGACAGGGTTCTACGAGCAGTACTTC; CDR3aa: CASSPTGTGFYEQYF
d_gene: NA; abundance: few; j_gene: TRBJ1-1; v_gene: TRBV7-2; CDR3nt: TGTGCCAGCAGCTTATTCGGGGGGGGAACTGAAGCTTTCTTT; CDR3aa: CASSLFGGGTEAFF
d_gene: NA; abundance: NA; j_gene: TRBJ1-2; v_gene: TRBV10-3; CDR3nt: TGTGCCATCAGTGAGTCAGGAGGAGGCTATAACTATGGCTACACCTTC; CDR3aa: CAISESGGGYNYGYTF
d_gene: NA; abundance: NA; j_gene: TRBJ1-1; v_gene: TRBV29-1; CDR3nt: TGCAGCGTGTTCACAGGGCTGGACACTGAAGCTTTCTTT; CDR3aa: CSVFTGLDTEAFF
d_gene: NA; abundance: NA; j_gene: TRBJ2-7; v_gene: TRBV7-8; CDR3nt: TGTGCCAGCAGCAACAACTACGAGCAGTACTTC; CDR3aa: CASSNNYEQYF
d_gene: TRBD1; abundance: NA; j_gene: TRBJ2-2; v_gene: TRBV7-9; CDR3nt: TGTGCCAGCAGCCCGACGGGATTGGACAGGGACCGCGGGGAGCTGTTTTTT; CDR3aa: CASSPTGLDRDRGELFF